Reported below is one T cell receptor (beta chain). The data derive from a study of blood T cell repertoires in COVID-19. Study in general: PBMCs, B-cell-depleted T cells, or T cells provided the cDNA or gDNA that made up the material.

Germline V CDR1 and CDR2: LGHDT, YNNKEL (reference sequence). There are 16 residues in the CDR3. V lost 2 bases and J 0 bases, leaving 8 bases between the germline ends. Profiling relied on immunoSEQ multiplex PCR, and the TCRdb table lists in-frame clones only, not all of them. Of a few hundred thousand clones in the sample, about 90% were seen once. This TCR derives from a woman aged 25 to 39 who had recovered from COVID-19. Sequencing was carried out using PBMCs or T cells enriched from blood (not recorded which). J is TRBJ2-6 and V is TRBV3-1 (or the pseudogene TRBV3-2); D is undetermined. CDR3 loop: CASSQYGSSGANVLTF. DNA for the CDR3: TGTGCCAGCAGCCAATACGGTAGCTCTGGGGCCAACGTCCTGACTTTC.